This T cell receptor beta chain was retrieved from a study of neoadjuvant nivolumab and ipilimumab in lung cancer (dated by TCRdb to between 2020 and 2021). Concerning the study at large: In the NEOSTAR trial, nivolumab was administered intravenously at 3 mg/kg on days 1, 15 and 29, and the combination arm also received ipilimumab 1 mg/kg on day 1 only. For each study arm, the primary endpoint of the trial was the rate of major pathologic response (MPR) in the intention-to-treat population. In the trial, around 43 patients with operable NSCLC were treated, of whom some 23 were randomized to nivolumab monotherapy and roughly 20 to nivolumab plus ipilimumab. TCR repertoires were compared between pretherapy (baseline) peripheral blood and tumors resected at surgery after neoadjuvant immune checkpoint blockade. Matched pretherapy and resected tumor pairs were analyzed for seven patients, of whom four received nivolumab and three received nivolumab plus ipilimumab.

Libraries were prepared through the immunoSEQ multiplex PCR assay. Concerning the study's data processing: Repertoires were summarized in terms of richness and clonality, and significantly expanded and contracted clones between pre- and post-therapy samples were identified. This is the immuneACCESS table as TCRdb keeps it, with only in-frame sequences that have V and J called. A part of the clones is gone; compared with another copy, unresolved V genes explain less than half, and the rest is unexplained. V and J calls and clone size are those listed in that table; D and trimming were worked out from the DNA. Recorded for this sample are 25,000 to 30,000 clones; about 75% of them occurred a single time. The ten most abundant clones make up about 20% of the sample. In light of the paper, this sample's time point label describes: at surgical resection after neoadjuvant nivolumab +/- ipilimumab. The samples were obtained from NEOSTAR, a phase 2 randomized trial that tested neoadjuvant nivolumab or nivolumab plus ipilimumab, followed by surgery, in operable NSCLC.

In the germline V gene, CDR1 corresponds to SGHRS and CDR2 to YFSETQ. Between the V and J ends, shortened by 0 bases and 1 base respectively, the junction contains 10 bases. Its CDR3 holds 15 amino acids, cysteine through phenylalanine. The read is trimmed to its CDR3 DNA, 45 bases read in frame from base 1. Here is what the overall study found, with its caveats: A small number of samples underwent TCR sequencing. Pretherapy blood TCR richness correlated positively with richness in tumors resected after neoadjuvant therapy (Spearman R ≈ 0.85). There was no significant correlation between TCR clonality and pathologic tumor regression, and just a single major-pathologic-response sample was available for the clonality-regression analysis. Resected tumors had greater TCR richness and clonality than tumor-adjacent uninvolved lung, and increases were observed in more dual-therapy-treated tumors. Tumor T-cell richness and clonality rose from pretherapy to surgery in three of three dual-therapy tumors but in only two of four nivolumab-treated tumors.

In regard to this clone: It has no known antigen specificity. Base qualities are not at hand, and no much larger clone is one base apart.

The chain couples TRBV5-1 to TRBJ1-1; the D gene lacks a confident call. This receptor was obtained from an adult with non-small cell lung cancer. Material: tumor tissue, obtained after neoadjuvant nivolumab, alone or with ipilimumab, at or shortly before surgery. CDR3 protein: CASSLGQVRNTEAFF. Read as DNA, the sequence is TGCGCCAGCAGCTTGGGGCAGGTGAGGAACACTGAAGCTTTCTTT. When the CDR3 is completed using the reference TRBV5-1 and TRBJ1-1 genes on either side, the full variable domain is KAGVTQTPRYLIKTRGQQVTLSCSPISGHRSVSWYQQTPGQGLQFLFEYFSETQRNKGNFPGRFSGRQFSNSRSEMNVSTLELGDSALYLCASSLGQVRNTEAFFGQGTRLTVV.